The entry below gives a single T cell receptor (beta chain) sequence along with its context. Its antigen is still unknown. These data come from a study of T cell responses to AZD1222 COVID-19 vaccine. Study-wide points: White British donors predominated, females outnumbered males, and clonal diversity was possibly underestimated. Unmutated variant regions are reportedly targeted by nearly half of spike-specific TCRs. It was only a handful of AZD1222 recipients who were seropositive at baseline.

TCRdb keeps only in-frame clones here, not all; method: immunoSEQ multiplex PCR. The data contain some 100,000 clones, about 86% of them singletons. Looked up from germline, CDR1 is MDHEN and CDR2 is SYDVKM. CDR3 length equals 11 residues. The V end was cut by 8 bases, the J end by 0 bases, with 4 bases between. This clonotype was obtained from an adult in good health. The rearrangement links TRBV28 to TRBJ1-1, with unresolved D. Sequenced material: peripheral blood, taken on day 0 of AZD1222 vaccination. The CDR3 DNA reads as TGTGCCAGCCGCGTGAACACTGAAGCTTTCTTT. Its protein is CASRVNTEAFF. Combining the CDR3 with reference TRBV28 and TRBJ1-1 gives the whole variable domain DVKVTQSSRYLVKRTGEKVFLECVQDMDHENMFWYRQDPGLGLRLIYFSYDVKMKEKGDIPEGYSVSREKKERFSLILESASTNQTSMYLCASRVNTEAFFGQGTRLTVV.